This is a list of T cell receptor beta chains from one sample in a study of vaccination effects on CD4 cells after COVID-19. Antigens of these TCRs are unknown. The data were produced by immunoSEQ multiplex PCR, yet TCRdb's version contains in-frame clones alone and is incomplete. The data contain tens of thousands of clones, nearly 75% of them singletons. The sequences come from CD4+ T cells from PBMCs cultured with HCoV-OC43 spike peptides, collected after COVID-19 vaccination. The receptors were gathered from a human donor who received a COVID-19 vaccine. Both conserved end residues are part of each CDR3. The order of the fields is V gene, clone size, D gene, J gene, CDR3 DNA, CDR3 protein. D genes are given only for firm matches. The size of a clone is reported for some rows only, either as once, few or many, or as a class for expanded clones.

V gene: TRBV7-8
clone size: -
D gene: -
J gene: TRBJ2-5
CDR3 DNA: TGTGCCAGCAGCTTAGCTGTGACGCAAGAGACCCAGTACTTC
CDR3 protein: CASSLAVTQETQYF

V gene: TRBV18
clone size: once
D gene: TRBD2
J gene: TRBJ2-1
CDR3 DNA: TGTGCCAGCTCACAGGGGAGGGATACTGAGCAGTTCTTC
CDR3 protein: CASSQGRDTEQFF

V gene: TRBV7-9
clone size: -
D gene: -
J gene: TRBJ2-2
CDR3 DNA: TGTGCCAGCAGTTGGTTGAGGGGGAACACCGGGGAGCTGTTTTTT
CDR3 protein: CASSWLRGNTGELFF

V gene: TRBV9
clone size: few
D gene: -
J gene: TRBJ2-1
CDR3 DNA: TGTGCCAGCAGCGTAACTGGATGGCATAATGAGCAGTTCTTC
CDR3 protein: CASSVTGWHNEQFF

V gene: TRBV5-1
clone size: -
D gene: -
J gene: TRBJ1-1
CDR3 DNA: TGCGCCAGCAGCTTGAGTTTCGGCGCTGAAGCTTTCTTT
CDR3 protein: CASSLSFGAEAFF

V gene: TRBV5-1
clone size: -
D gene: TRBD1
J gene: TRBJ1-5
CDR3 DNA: TGCGCCAGCAGCCAGGGGGAGGGGGCGATTCAGCCCCAGCATTTT
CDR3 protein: CASSQGEGAIQPQHF

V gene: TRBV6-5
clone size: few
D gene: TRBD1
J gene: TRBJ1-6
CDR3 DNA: TGTGCCAGCAGTTACTCACGGACAGGCGATTCACCCCTCCACTTT
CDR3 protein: CASSYSRTGDSPLHF

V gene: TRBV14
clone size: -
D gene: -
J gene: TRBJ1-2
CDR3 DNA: TGTGCCAGCAGCCAAGAAACTGAGCTCCCGTGTTTC
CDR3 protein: CASSQETELPCF

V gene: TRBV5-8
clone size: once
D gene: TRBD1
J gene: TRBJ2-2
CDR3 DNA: TGTGCCAGCAGCTTTTACCGGGACAGGAAGAACACCGGGGAGCTGTTTTTT
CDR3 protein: CASSFYRDRKNTGELFF

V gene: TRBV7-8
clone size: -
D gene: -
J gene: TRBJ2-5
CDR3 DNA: TGTGCCAGCACCAAGACGTTACAGTGGCAAGAGACCCAGTACTTC
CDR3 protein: CASTKTLQWQETQYF

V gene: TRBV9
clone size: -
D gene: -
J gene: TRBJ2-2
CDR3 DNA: TGTGCCAGCAGCGTAGCTCCCAGCGGACAACCCGGGGAGCTGTTTTTT
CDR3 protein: CASSVAPSGQPGELFF

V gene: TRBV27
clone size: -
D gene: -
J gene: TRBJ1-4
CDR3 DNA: TGTGCCAGCAGTTCCCCCTACACTACAACTAATGAAAAACTGTTTTTT
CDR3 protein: CASSSPYTTTNEKLFF

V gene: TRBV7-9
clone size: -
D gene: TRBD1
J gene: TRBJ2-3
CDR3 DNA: TGTGCCAGCAGCAGAGACAGGGCTCACACAGATACGCAGTATTTT
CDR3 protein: CASSRDRAHTDTQYF

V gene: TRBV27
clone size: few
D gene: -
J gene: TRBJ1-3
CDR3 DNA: TGTGCCAGCAGTCGGACAGCCAGCTCTGGAAACACCATATATTTT
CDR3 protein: CASSRTASSGNTIYF

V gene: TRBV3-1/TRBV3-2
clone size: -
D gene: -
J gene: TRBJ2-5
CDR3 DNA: TGTGCCAGCAGCCAAGATCGCAGGACCCAGTACTTC
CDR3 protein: CASSQDRRTQYF

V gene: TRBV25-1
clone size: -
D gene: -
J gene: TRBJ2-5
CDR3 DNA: TGTGCCACTAGGGGGAGAGAGACCCAGTACTTC
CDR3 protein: CATRGRETQYF

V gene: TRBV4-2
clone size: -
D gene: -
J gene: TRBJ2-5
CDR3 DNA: TGTGCCAGCAGCCAAGTGCCAGACGTGGAGACCCAGTACTTC
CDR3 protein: CASSQVPDVETQYF

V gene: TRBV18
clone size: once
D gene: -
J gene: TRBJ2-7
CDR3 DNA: TGTGCCAGCTCACCACGGACACTTCTTTACGAGCAGTACTTC
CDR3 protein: CASSPRTLLYEQYF

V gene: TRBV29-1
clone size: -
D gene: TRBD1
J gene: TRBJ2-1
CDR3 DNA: TGCAGCGTTGTACCAGGGGGCAATGAGCAGTTCTTC
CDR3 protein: CSVVPGGNEQFF

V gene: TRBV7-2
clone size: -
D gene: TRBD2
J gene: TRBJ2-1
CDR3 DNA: TGTGCCAGCAGCTTAGTAATAGCGGGAGCCTTTGAGCAGTTCTTC
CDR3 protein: CASSLVIAGAFEQFF

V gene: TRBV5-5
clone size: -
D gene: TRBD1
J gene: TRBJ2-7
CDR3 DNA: TGTGCCAGCAGCAAGGAAATGCTAAGGGGACAGGGCCAGTACGAGCAGTACTTC
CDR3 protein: CASSKEMLRGQGQYEQYF

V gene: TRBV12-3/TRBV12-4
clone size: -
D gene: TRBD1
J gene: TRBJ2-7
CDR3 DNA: TGTGCCAGCAGTCCGGACAGGGCCTACGAGCAGTACTTC
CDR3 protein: CASSPDRAYEQYF

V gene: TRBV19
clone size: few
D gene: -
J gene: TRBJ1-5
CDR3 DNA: TGTGCCAGTAGCTTCGGGACGGCTGGCGGAAAGCCCCAGCATTTT
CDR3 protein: CASSFGTAGGKPQHF

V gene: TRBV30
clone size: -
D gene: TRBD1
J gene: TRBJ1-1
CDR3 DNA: TGTGCCTGGAGAAGGGGGCGCTCGGCCACTGAAGCTTTCTTT
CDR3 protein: CAWRRGRSATEAFF

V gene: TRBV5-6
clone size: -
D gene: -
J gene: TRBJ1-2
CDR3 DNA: TGTGCCAGCAGCTTGATGTATGGCTACACCTTC
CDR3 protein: CASSLMYGYTF

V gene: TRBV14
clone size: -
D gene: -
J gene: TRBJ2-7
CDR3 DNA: TGTGCCAGCAGCCAAGACCCCTCCTACGAGCAGTACTTC
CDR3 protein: CASSQDPSYEQYF

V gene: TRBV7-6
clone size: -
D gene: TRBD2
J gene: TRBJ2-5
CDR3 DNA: TGTGCCAGCAGGCCGATGGGGGGGGAGACCCAGTACTTC
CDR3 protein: CASRPMGGETQYF

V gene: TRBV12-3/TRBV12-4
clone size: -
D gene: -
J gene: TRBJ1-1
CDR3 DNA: TGTGCCAGCAGTTTAGAGATGAACACTGAAGCTTTCTTT
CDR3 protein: CASSLEMNTEAFF

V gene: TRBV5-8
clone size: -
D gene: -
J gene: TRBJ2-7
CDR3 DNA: TGTGCCAGCAGCTTGGGAGTTCCCTACGAGCAGTACTTC
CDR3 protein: CASSLGVPYEQYF

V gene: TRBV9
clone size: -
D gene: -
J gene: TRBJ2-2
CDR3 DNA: TGTGCCAGCAGCTGGGGGGCCGCCGGGGAGCTGTTTTTT
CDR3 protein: CASSWGAAGELFF

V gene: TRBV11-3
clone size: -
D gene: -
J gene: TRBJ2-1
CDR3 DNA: TGTGCCAGCAGCTACCGAGCCAATGAGCAGTTCTTC
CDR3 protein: CASSYRANEQFF

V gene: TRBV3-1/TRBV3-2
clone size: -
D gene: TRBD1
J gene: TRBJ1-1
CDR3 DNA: TGTGCCAGCAGCAGGGACAGCGGGGGTACGAACACTGAAGCTTTCTTT
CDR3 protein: CASSRDSGGTNTEAFF

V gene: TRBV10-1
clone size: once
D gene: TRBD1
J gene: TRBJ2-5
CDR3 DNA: TGCGCCAGCGGGGGACAGAACCAAGAGACCCAGTACTTC
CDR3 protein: CASGGQNQETQYF

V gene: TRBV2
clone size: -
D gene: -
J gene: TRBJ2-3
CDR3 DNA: TGTGCCAGCAGCGCCACAGATACGCAGTATTTT
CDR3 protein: CASSATDTQYF

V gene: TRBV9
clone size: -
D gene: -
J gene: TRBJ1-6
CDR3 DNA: TGTGCCAGCAGCGTAGGAATAACGGGTAATTCACCCCTCCACTTT
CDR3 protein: CASSVGITGNSPLHF

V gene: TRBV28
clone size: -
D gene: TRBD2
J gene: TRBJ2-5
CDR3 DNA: TGTGCCAGCAGTTTATCTAGCGGGGGAGAGACCCAGTACTTC
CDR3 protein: CASSLSSGGETQYF

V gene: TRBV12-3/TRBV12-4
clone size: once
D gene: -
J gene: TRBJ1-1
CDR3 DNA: TGTGCCAGCAGTGGAGACAAGAACACTGAAGCTTTCTTT
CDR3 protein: CASSGDKNTEAFF

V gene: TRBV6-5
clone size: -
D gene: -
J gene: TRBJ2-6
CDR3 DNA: TGTGCCAGCGGATTGGGGGTAACTGGGGCCAACGTCCTGACTTTC
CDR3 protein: CASGLGVTGANVLTF

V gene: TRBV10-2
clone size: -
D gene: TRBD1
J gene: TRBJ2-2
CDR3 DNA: TGCGCCAGCAGGCTACAGGGGGGCTACACCGGGGAGCTGTTTTTT
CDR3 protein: CASRLQGGYTGELFF

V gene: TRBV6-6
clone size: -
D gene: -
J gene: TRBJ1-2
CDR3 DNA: TGTGCCAGCAGTTACTCGTCGAGGGGGATGAGTGGCTACACCTTC
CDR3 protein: CASSYSSRGMSGYTF

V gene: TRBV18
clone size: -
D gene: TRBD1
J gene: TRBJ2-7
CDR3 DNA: TGTGCCAGCTCACCGCCGGGACAGGGCTCCTACGAGCAGTACTTC
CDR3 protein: CASSPPGQGSYEQYF

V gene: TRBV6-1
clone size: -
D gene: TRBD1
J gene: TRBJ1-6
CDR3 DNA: TGTGCCAGCAGTGAGACAGGGGACTCACCCCTCCACTTT
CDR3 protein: CASSETGDSPLHF

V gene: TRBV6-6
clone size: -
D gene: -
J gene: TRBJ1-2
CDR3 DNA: TGTGCCAGCAGTCCCCAGGGCGGGTATGGCTACACCTTC
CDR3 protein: CASSPQGGYGYTF

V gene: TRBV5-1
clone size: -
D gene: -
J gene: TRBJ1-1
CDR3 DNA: TGCGCCAGCAGAGGCCTTGTGAACACTGAAGCTTTCTTT
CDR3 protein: CASRGLVNTEAFF

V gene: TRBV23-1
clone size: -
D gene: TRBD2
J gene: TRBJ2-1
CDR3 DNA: TGCGCCAGCAGTCAGTACCAATCGGGACTAGCGGGAGATGAGCAGTTCTTC
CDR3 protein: CASSQYQSGLAGDEQFF

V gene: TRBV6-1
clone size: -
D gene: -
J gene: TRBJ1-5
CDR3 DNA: TGTGCCAGCAGTGAATCATGGGGCCAGCCCCAGCATTTT
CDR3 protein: CASSESWGQPQHF

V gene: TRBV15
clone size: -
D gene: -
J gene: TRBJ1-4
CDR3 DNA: TGTGCCACCAGCAGAGGTGAGAGAGAAAAACTGTTTTTT
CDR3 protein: CATSRGEREKLFF

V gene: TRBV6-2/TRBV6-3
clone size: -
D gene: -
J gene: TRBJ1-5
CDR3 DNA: TGTGCCAGCAGTTCGAACGTGTTGAGCAATCAGCCCCAGCATTTT
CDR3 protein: CASSSNVLSNQPQHF

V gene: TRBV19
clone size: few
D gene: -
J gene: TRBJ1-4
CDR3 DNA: TGTGCCAGTAGTAACAGGGCGAGTGATGAAAAACTGTTTTTT
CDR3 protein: CASSNRASDEKLFF

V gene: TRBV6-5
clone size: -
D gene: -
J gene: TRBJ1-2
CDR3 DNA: TGTGCCAGCAGTTGGTCGAGGGGTCCCTCCCCGTATGGCTACACCTTC
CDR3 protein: CASSWSRGPSPYGYTF

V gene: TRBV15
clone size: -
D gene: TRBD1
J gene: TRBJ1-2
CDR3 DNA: TGTGCCAGCGGAAAAGGGGGCTCTAACTATGGCTACACCTTC
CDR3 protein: CASGKGGSNYGYTF

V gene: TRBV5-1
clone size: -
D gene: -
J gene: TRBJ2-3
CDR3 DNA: TGCGCCAGCAGCATTGCCGGGACTCCAGGTGTGGATACGCAGTATTTT
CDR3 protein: CASSIAGTPGVDTQYF

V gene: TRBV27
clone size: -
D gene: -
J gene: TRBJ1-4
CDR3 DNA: TGTGCCAGCAGTTTAAGGACAGATAATGAAAAACTGTTTTTT
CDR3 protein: CASSLRTDNEKLFF

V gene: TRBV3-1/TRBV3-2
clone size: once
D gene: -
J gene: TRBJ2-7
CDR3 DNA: TGTGCCAGCAGCCAAAACCCCGGTGGGACCTACGAGCAGTACTTC
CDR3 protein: CASSQNPGGTYEQYF

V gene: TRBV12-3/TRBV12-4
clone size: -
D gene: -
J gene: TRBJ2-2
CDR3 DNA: TGTGCCAGCAGCCGGGGAGCCCCCGGGGAGCTGTTTTTT
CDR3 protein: CASSRGAPGELFF

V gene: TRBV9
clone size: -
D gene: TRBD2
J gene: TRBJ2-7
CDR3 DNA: TGTGCCAGCAGCGCCGCGGGACTAGCGGGGGACGAGCAGTACTTC
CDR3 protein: CASSAAGLAGDEQYF

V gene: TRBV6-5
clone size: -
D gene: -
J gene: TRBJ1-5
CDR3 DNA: TGTGCCAGCAGGAATCGGGGGGCCGGGAATCAGCCCCAGCATTTT
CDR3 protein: CASRNRGAGNQPQHF